Listed here is a single T cell receptor (beta chain). This CDR3 has 15 residues. Trimming removed 1 base at V and 5 bases at J, with 12 bases between. From germline, CDR1 is LNHDA and CDR2 SQIVND (reference sequence). This sample is drawn from a study of tumor T cells in aggressive B-cell lymphoma. Profiled with immunoSEQ multiplex PCR; TCRdb holds only in-frame clones, not every one. In the table there are roughly 10,000 clones, over 75% of which are singletons. Sample: tumor tissue. This clonotype was sampled from an adult with diffuse large B cell lymphoma. The chain links TRBV19 to TRBJ1-5; D perhaps matches TRBD1 (5 bases). CDR3 protein: CASSIVGREDQPQHF. CDR3 bases: TGTGCCAGTAGTATAGTGGGCAGGGAGGATCAGCCCCAGCATTTT.